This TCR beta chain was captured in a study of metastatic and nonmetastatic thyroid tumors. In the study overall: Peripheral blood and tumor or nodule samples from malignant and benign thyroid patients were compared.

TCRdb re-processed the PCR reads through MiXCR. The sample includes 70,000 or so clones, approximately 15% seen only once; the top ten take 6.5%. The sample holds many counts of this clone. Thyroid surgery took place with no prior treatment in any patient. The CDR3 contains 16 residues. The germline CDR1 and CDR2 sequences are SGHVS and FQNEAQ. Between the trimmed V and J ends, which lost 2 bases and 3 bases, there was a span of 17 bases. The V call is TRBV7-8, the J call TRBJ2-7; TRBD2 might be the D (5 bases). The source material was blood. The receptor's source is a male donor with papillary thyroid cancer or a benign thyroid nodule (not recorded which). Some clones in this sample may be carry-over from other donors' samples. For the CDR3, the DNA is TGTGCCAGCAGCTTAATCCGGCTAGCCTCAATCTACGAGCAGTACTTC. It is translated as CASSLIRLASIYEQYF.